This is a list of T cell receptor beta chains from one sample in a study of T cell responses to AZD1222 COVID-19 vaccine. Here immunoSEQ multiplex PCR was the method, and the copy in TCRdb shows in-frame clones only, minus some. The table lists about 160,000 clones, 94% of them singletons. The sample was peripheral blood, taken on day 0 of AZD1222 vaccination. Every receptor here comes from an adult in good health. CDR3s include the opening cysteine and the closing phenylalanine or tryptophan. Each record gives: D gene, V gene, J gene, clone size, CDR3 protein, CDR3 DNA. A D gene is named only where the DNA matches it firmly. Size is stated for part of the rows, as once, few or many counts, or as a class when the clone is expanded.

>TRBD1|TRBV19|TRBJ1-5|-
CASSTDRGGGNQPQHF
TGTGCCAGTAGTACCGACAGGGGAGGGGGCAATCAGCCCCAGCATTTT
>-|TRBV5-5|TRBJ1-4|-
CASSLEGSTNEKLFF
TGTGCCAGCAGCTTGGAGGGATCAACTAATGAAAAACTGTTTTTT
>TRBD2|TRBV11-2|TRBJ2-1|-
CASSLLSGGYNEQFF
TGTGCCAGCAGCTTACTTAGCGGGGGTTACAATGAGCAGTTCTTC
>TRBD2|TRBV10-3|TRBJ2-2|once
CAISAGVAGGQGGELFF
TGTGCCATCAGCGCCGGGGTAGCGGGGGGCCAAGGCGGGGAGCTGTTTTTT
>-|TRBV7-8|TRBJ2-3|-
CASSPAGTDTQYF
TGTGCCAGCAGCCCAGCGGGCACAGATACGCAGTATTTT
>-|TRBV18|TRBJ1-5|-
CASSPGRDQPQHF
TGTGCCAGCTCACCGGGCAGAGATCAGCCCCAGCATTTT
>-|TRBV4-3|TRBJ1-4|-
CASSQDSGLNEKLFF
TGCGCCAGCAGCCAAGATTCGGGGTTAAATGAAAAACTGTTTTTT
>-|TRBV5-1|TRBJ2-3|few
CASSLGASADTDTQYF
TGCGCCAGCAGCTTAGGTGCGTCAGCCGACACAGATACGCAGTATTTT
>TRBD1|TRBV28|TRBJ1-2|-
CASILGGADYGYTF
TGTGCCAGCATTCTAGGGGGCGCGGACTATGGCTACACCTTC
>TRBD2|TRBV5-1|TRBJ2-1|-
CASSPEAGVSYNEQFF
TGCGCCAGCAGCCCGGAAGCGGGAGTTTCTTACAATGAGCAGTTCTTC
>TRBD2|TRBV15|TRBJ2-1|-
CATSSPRTSGTNEQFF
TGTGCCACCAGCAGCCCTAGGACTAGCGGAACCAATGAGCAGTTCTTC
>-|TRBV5-8|TRBJ2-5|-
CASSLGGAFLVTQETQYF
TGTGCCAGCAGCTTGGGAGGGGCGTTTCTGGTAACACAAGAGACCCAGTACTTC
>TRBD2|TRBV2|TRBJ2-1|-
CASSDTSGSTYNEQFF
TGTGCCAGCAGTGACACTAGCGGGAGTACGTACAATGAGCAGTTCTTC
>-|TRBV28|TRBJ1-5|-
CASSYLLGGSQPQHF
TGTGCCAGCAGTTATCTCCTGGGGGGGAGCCAGCCCCAGCATTTT
>-|TRBV12-3/TRBV12-4|TRBJ1-1|-
CASSPVFKAFF
TGTGCCAGCAGTCCCGTATTTAAAGCTTTCTTT
>TRBD1|TRBV2|TRBJ1-2|-
CASSSQGAGYGYTF
TGTGCCAGCAGCTCACAGGGGGCTGGCTATGGCTACACCTTC
>-|TRBV11-3|TRBJ2-5|-
CASSFGGRQETQYF
TGTGCCAGCAGCTTCGGTGGGAGGCAAGAGACCCAGTACTTC
>-|TRBV9|TRBJ2-2|-
CASSVLGGAGYTGELFF
TGTGCCAGCAGCGTGCTGGGGGGAGCGGGTTACACCGGGGAGCTGTTTTTT
>TRBD1|TRBV3-1/TRBV3-2|TRBJ2-3|-
CASSQVKRDSKFTDTQYF
TGTGCCAGCAGCCAAGTGAAAAGGGACAGTAAGTTCACAGATACGCAGTATTTT
>TRBD1|TRBV19|TRBJ1-2|-
CASSAHRGGDYGYTF
TGTGCCAGTAGTGCCCACAGGGGAGGGGACTATGGCTACACCTTC
>-|TRBV7-2|TRBJ2-1|-
CASSLARDNEQFF
TGTGCCAGCAGCTTAGCTCGCGACAATGAGCAGTTCTTC
>TRBD2|TRBV9|TRBJ2-1|-
CASSVGSSGIYNEQFF
TGTGCCAGCAGCGTAGGCTCTAGCGGGATTTACAATGAGCAGTTCTTC
>TRBD1|TRBV2|TRBJ1-6|-
CASQRGQGISPLHF
TGTGCCAGCCAAAGGGGACAGGGAATTTCACCCCTCCACTTT
>-|TRBV5-4|TRBJ1-2|-
CASSLALREGGYTF
TGTGCCAGCAGCTTGGCCTTGAGAGAGGGTGGCTACACCTTC
>TRBD1|TRBV24-1|TRBJ2-5|-
CAWRDRGETQYF
TGTGCCTGGAGAGACAGGGGTGAGACCCAGTACTTC
>-|TRBV19|TRBJ1-1|-
CASSIVPGHEAFF
TGTGCCAGTAGTATAGTGCCAGGCCATGAAGCTTTCTTT
>TRBD1|TRBV5-1|TRBJ1-1|-
CASSRQGATEAFF
TGCGCCAGCAGCCGACAGGGGGCCACTGAAGCTTTCTTT
>-|TRBV7-2|TRBJ2-5|-
CASSLAGQFQETQYF
TGTGCCAGCAGCCTTGCGGGACAGTTCCAAGAGACCCAGTACTTC
>-|TRBV5-8|TRBJ1-2|-
CASSLGTSVYYGYTF
TGTGCCAGCAGCTTGGGGACCTCCGTGTACTATGGCTACACCTTC
>-|TRBV6-5|TRBJ1-4|once
CASTQPSGEKLFF
TGTGCCAGCACCCAGCCAAGTGGGGAAAAACTGTTTTTT
>-|TRBV12-3/TRBV12-4|TRBJ1-4|-
CASSRSWGEKLFF
TGTGCCAGCAGCCGATCTTGGGGTGAAAAACTGTTTTTT
>-|TRBV3-1/TRBV3-2|TRBJ1-1|-
CASSGRKMNTEAFF
TGTGCCAGCAGCGGACGGAAGATGAACACTGAAGCTTTCTTT
>-|TRBV28|TRBJ1-5|-
CASKRGNQPQHF
TGTGCCAGCAAGAGGGGCAATCAGCCCCAGCATTTT
>-|TRBV30|TRBJ1-2|-
CAWSRTRAGFYGYTF
TGTGCCTGGAGTCGGACCAGGGCCGGTTTCTATGGCTACACCTTC
>-|TRBV2|TRBJ1-2|-
CASSESGGDGYTF
TGTGCCAGCAGTGAATCGGGGGGCGATGGCTACACCTTC
>-|TRBV19|TRBJ1-1|-
CASSESMNTEAFF
TGTGCCAGTAGTGAAAGTATGAACACTGAAGCTTTCTTT
>-|TRBV5-1|TRBJ1-3|-
CASSSGGGGNTIYF
TGCGCCAGCAGCTCCGGTGGAGGTGGAAACACCATATATTTT
>-|TRBV4-1|TRBJ2-2|-
CASSHSRGAGELFF
TGCGCCAGCAGCCACTCTAGGGGGGCCGGGGAGCTGTTTTTT
>TRBD2|TRBV19|TRBJ2-4|-
CASSIVPGRDIQYF
TGTGCCAGTAGTATAGTCCCAGGGAGGGACATTCAGTACTTC
>-|TRBV7-9|TRBJ1-2|-
CASSFIVQTNYGYTF
TGTGCCAGCAGCTTCATTGTCCAGACTAACTATGGCTACACCTTC
>TRBD1|TRBV29-1|TRBJ2-2|-
CSVHQGAGNTGELFF
TGCAGCGTACATCAGGGGGCGGGGAACACCGGGGAGCTGTTTTTT
>-|TRBV6-2/TRBV6-3|TRBJ2-3|-
CASSYGWRTARDTQYF
TGTGCCAGCAGTTACGGTTGGCGAACTGCAAGGGATACGCAGTATTTT
>TRBD2|TRBV7-2|TRBJ2-1|-
CASTSGRGNEQFF
TGTGCCAGCACTAGCGGGAGGGGAAATGAGCAGTTCTTC
>-|TRBV7-8|TRBJ1-2|-
CASSRMGLLVGNGYTF
TGTGCCAGCAGCCGGATGGGCCTCCTCGTTGGAAATGGCTACACCTTC
>TRBD2|TRBV7-2|TRBJ2-1|once
CASSQPLAGTPYNEQFF
TGTGCCAGCAGCCAACCCCTAGCGGGGACTCCGTACAATGAGCAGTTCTTC
>TRBD1|TRBV7-3|TRBJ2-1|-
CASGQGAPNEQFF
TGTGCCAGCGGACAGGGGGCCCCCAATGAGCAGTTCTTC
>-|TRBV6-4|TRBJ2-2|-
CASSELPVRTGELFF
TGTGCCAGCAGTGAACTCCCAGTTAGGACCGGGGAGCTGTTTTTT
>-|TRBV29-1|TRBJ1-1|-
CSVSAGATEAFF
TGCAGCGTTTCCGCAGGGGCCACTGAAGCTTTCTTT
>-|TRBV2|TRBJ2-1|many
CASSPNRGNEQFF
TGTGCCAGCAGCCCTAATCGCGGAAATGAGCAGTTCTTC